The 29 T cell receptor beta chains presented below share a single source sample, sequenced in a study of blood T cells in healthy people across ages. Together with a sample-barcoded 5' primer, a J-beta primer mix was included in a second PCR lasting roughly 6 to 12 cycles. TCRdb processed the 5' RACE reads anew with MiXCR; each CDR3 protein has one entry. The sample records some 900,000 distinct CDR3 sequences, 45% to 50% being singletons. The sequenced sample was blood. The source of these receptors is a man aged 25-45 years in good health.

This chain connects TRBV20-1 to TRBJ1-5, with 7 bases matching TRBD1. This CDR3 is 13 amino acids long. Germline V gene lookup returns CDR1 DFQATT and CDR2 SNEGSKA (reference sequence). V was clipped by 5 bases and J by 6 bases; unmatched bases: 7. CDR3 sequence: CSAFPGGSQPQHF. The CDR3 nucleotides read TGCAGTGCTTTTCCAGGGGGTTCTCAGCCCCAGCATTTT.

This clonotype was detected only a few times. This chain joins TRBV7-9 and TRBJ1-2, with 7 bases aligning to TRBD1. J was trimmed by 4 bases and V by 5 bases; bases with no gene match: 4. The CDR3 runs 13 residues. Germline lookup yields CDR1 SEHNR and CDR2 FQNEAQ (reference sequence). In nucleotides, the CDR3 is TGTGCCAGCAGCGGCCGGGACAGCTATGGCTACACCTTC. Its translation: CASSGRDSYGYTF.

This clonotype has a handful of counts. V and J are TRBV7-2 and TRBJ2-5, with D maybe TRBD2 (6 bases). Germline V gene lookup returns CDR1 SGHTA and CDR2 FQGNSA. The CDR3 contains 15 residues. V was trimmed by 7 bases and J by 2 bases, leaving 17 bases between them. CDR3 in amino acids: CASNFGGRSQETQYF. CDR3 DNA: TGTGCCAGCAACTTCGGAGGGAGGAGTCAAGAGACCCAGTACTTC.

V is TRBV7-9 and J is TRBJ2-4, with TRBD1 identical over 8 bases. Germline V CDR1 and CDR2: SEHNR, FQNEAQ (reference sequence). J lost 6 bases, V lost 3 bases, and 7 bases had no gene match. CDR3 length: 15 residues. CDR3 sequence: CASSFPDRDPNIQYF. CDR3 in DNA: TGTGCCAGCAGCTTCCCGGACAGGGACCCAAACATTCAGTACTTC.

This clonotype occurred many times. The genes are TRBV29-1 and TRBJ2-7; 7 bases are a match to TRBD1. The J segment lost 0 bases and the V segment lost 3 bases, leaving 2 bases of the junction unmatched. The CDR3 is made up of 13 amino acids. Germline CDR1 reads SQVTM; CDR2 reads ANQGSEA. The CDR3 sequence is CSVEPGGSYEQYF. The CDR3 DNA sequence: TGCAGCGTTGAGCCAGGGGGCTCCTACGAGCAGTACTTC.

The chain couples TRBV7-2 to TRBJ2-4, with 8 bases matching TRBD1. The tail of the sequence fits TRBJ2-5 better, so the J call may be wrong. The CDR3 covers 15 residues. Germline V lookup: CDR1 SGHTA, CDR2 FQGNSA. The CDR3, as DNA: TGTGCCAGCAGCGCCCGCGACAGGGGTCGGGAGACCCAGTACTTC. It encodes CASSARDRGRETQYF.

This CDR3 reads CASSLRSAANVLTF. The CDR3, as DNA: TGTGCCAGCAGCCTCCGTTCCGCGGCCAACGTCCTGACTTTC. The rearrangement joins TRBV7-2 to TRBJ2-6; D call uncertain. The V end was cut by 5 bases, the J end by 6 bases, with 11 bases between. The CDR3 is 14 amino acids. In germline, CDR1 is SGHTA, CDR2 FQGNSA.

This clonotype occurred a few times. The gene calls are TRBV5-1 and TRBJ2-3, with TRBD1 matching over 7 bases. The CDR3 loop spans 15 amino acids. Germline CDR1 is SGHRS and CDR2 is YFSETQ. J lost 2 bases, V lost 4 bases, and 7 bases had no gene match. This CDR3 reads CASSPSDRSTDTQYF. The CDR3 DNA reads TGCGCCAGCAGCCCTTCGGACAGGTCCACAGATACGCAGTATTTT.

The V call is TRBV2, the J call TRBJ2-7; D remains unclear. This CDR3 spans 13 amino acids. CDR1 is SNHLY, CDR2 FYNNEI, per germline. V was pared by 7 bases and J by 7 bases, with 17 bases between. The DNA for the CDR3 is TGTGCCAGCATGAGCACAGTCTCTCTGGAGCAGTACTTC. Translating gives CASMSTVSLEQYF.

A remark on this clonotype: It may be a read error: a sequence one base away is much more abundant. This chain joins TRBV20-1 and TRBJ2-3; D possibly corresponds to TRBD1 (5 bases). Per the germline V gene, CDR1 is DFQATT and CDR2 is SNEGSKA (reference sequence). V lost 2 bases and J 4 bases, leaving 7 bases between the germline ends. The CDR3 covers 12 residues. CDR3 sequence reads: CSARQGADTQYF. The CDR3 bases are TGCAGTGCTAGACAGGGCGCAGATACGCAGTATTTT.

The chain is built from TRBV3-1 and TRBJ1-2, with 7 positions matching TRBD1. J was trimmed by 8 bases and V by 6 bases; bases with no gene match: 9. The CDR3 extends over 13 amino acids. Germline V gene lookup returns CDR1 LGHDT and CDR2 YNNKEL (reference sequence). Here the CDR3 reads CASRSSGGEGYTF. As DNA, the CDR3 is TGTGCCAGCAGAAGCTCAGGGGGTGAGGGCTACACCTTC.

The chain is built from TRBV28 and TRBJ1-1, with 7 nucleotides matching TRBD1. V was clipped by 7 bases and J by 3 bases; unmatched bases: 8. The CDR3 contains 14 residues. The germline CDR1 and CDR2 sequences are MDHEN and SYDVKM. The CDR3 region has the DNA TGTGCCAGCACCCCCCTCGACAGGGACACTGAAGCTTTCTTT. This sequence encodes CASTPLDRDTEAFF.

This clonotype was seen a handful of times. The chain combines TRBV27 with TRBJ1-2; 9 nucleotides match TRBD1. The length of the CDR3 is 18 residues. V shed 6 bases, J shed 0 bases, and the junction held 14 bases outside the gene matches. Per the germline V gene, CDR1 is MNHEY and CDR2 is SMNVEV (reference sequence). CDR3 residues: CASSHHQGQGSSNYGYTF. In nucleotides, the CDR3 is TGTGCCAGCAGCCACCACCAGGGACAGGGCAGTTCTAACTATGGCTACACCTTC.

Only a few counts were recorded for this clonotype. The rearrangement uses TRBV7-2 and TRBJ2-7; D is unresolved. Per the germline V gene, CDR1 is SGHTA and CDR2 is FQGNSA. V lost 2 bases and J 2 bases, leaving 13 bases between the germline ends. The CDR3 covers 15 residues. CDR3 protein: CASSLSPDGTYEQYF. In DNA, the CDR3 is TGTGCCAGCAGCTTATCCCCGGACGGAACCTACGAGCAGTACTTC. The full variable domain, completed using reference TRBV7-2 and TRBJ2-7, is GAGVSQSPSNKVTEKGKDVELRCDPISGHTALYWYRQSLGQGLEFLIYFQGNSAPDKSGLPSDRFSAERTGGSVSTLTIQRTQQEDSAVYLCASSLSPDGTYEQYFGPGTRLTVT.

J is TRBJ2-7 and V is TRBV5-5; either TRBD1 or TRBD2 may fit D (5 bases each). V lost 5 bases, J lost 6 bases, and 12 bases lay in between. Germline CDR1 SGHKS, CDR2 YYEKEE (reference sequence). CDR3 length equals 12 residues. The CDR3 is CASSTEGREQYF. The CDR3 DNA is TGTGCCAGCAGTACAGAGGGACGCGAGCAGTACTTC.

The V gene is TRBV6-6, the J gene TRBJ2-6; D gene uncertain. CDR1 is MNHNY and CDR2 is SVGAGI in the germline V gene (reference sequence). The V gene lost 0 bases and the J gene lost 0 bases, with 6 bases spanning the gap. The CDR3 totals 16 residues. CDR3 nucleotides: TGTGCCAGCAGTTACTCGAGGAACTCTGGGGCCAACGTCCTGACTTTC. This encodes CASSYSRNSGANVLTF.

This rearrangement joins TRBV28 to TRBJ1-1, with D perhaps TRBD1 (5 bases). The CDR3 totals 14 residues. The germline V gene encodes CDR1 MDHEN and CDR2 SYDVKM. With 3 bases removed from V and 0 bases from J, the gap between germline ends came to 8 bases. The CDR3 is CASSFDSMNTEAFF. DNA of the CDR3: TGTGCCAGCAGTTTTGACAGCATGAACACTGAAGCTTTCTTT.

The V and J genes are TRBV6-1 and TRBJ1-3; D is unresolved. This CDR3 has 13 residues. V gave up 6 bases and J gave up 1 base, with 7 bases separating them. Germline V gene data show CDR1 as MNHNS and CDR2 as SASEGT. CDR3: CASRTTSGNTIYF. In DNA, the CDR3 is TGTGCCAGCAGAACGACTTCTGGAAACACCATATATTTT.

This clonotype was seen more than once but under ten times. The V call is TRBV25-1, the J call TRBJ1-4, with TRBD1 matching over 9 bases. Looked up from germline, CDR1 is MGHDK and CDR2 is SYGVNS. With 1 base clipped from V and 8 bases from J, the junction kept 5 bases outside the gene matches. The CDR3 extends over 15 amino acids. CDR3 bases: TGTGCCAGCAGTGAATCAGGGACAGGGAGGGAAAAACTGTTTTTT. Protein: CASSESGTGREKLFF.

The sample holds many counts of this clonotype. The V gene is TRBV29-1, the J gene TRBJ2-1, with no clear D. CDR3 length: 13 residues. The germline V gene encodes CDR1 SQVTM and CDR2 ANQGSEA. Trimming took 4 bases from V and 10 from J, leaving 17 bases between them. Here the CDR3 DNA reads TGCAGCGTTGGTTTTGGGGATTCGCAGGAGCAGTTCTTC. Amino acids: CSVGFGDSQEQFF.

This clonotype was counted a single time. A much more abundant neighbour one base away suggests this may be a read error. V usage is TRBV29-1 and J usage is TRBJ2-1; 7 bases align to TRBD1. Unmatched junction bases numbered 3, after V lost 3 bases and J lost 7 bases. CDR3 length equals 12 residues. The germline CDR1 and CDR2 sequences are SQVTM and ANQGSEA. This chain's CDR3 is CSVEGTVNEQFF. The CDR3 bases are TGCAGCGTTGAGGGGACAGTGAATGAGCAGTTCTTC.

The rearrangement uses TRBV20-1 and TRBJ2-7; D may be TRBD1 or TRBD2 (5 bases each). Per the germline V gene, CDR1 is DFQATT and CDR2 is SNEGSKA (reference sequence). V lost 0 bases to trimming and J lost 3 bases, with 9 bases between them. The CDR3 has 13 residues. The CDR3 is CSARDWDVYEQYF. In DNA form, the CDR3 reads TGCAGTGCTAGAGATTGGGACGTCTACGAGCAGTACTTC.

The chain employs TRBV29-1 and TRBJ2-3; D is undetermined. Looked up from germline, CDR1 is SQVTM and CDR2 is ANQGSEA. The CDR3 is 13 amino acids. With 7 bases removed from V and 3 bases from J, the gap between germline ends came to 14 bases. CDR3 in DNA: TGCAGCGGCGCTCCGAGGATGACAGATACGCAGTATTTT. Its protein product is CSGAPRMTDTQYF.

The CDR3 DNA follows: TGCGCCAGCAGCCCCATAGCGGGGGAGTCCTACAATGAGCAGTTCTTC. It yields the protein CASSPIAGESYNEQFF. The rearrangement links TRBV5-1 to TRBJ2-1, with TRBD2 identical over 9 bases. V trimming: 4 bases; J trimming: 1 base; junction bases outside the gene matches: 6. Germline CDR1 SGHRS, CDR2 YFSETQ. The CDR3 spans 16 residues.

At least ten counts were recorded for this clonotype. CDR3 amino acids: CASTGTGSYNEQFF. The CDR3 DNA reads TGTGCCAGCACTGGAACAGGGTCCTACAATGAGCAGTTCTTC. The chain combines TRBV12-3 or TRBV12-4 with TRBJ2-1, with D tentatively TRBD1 (6 bases). The CDR3 contains 14 residues. Trimming stripped 7 bases from V and 1 base from J, with 11 bases between.

CDR3 sequence (DNA): TGTGCCAGCGACCAGGGAGGGGCAGATACGCAGTATTTT. Translating it yields CASDQGGADTQYF. The rearrangement uses TRBV6-1 and TRBJ2-3; TRBD2 matches 7 bases. Germline CDR1 MNHNS, CDR2 SASEGT. With V trimmed by 8 bases and J by 4 bases, 6 bases remained unmatched. The CDR3 is 13 amino acids.

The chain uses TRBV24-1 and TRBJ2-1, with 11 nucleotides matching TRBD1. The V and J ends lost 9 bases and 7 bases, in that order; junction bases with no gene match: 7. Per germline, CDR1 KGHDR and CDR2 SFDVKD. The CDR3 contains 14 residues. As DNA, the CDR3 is TGTGCCACCCCCGGTGGGACAGGGGGGAATGAGCAGTTCTTC. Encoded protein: CATPGGTGGNEQFF.

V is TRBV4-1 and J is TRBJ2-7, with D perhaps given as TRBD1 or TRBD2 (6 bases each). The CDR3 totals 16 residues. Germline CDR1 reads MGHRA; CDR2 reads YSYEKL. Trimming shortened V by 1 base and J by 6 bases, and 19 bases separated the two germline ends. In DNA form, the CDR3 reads TGCGCCAGCAGCCAAGGGAGGGGGGAGCGAGTGAGCGAGCAGTACTTC. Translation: CASSQGRGERVSEQYF.

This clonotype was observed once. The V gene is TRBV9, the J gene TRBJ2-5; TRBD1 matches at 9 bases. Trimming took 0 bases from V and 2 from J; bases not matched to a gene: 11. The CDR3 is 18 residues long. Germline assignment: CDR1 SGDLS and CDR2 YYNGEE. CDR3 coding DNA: TGTGCCAGCAGCGTAGCTGGGACAGGGACCGCTCTACAAGAGACCCAGTACTTC. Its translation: CASSVAGTGTALQETQYF. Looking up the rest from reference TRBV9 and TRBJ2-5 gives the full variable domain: DSGVTQTPKHLITATGQRVTLRCSPRSGDLSVYWYQQSLDQGLQFLIQYYNGEERAKGNILERFSAQQFPDLHSELNLSSLELGDSALYFCASSVAGTGTALQETQYFGPGTRLLVL.